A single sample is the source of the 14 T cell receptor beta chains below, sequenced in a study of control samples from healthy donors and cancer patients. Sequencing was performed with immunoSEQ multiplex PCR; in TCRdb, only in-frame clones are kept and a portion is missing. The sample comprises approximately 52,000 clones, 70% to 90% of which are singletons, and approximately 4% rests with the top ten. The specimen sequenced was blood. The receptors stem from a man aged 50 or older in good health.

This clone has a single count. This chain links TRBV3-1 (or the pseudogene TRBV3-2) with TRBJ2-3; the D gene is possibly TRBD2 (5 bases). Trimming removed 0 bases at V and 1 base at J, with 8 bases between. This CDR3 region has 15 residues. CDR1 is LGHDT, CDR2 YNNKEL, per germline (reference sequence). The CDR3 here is CASSQEVSGTDTQYF. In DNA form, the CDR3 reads TGTGCCAGCAGCCAAGAGGTTAGCGGCACAGATACGCAGTATTTT.

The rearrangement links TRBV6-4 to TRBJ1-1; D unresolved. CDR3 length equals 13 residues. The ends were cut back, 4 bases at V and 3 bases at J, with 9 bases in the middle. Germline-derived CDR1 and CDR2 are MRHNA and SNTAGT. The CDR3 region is CASSAGSYTEAFF. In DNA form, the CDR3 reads TGTGCCAGCAGTGCTGGCAGTTACACTGAAGCTTTCTTT.

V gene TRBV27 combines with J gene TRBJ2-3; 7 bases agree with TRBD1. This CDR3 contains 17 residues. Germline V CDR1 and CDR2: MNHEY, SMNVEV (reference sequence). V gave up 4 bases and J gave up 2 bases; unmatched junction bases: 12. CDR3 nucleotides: TGTGCCAGCAGTTCCTTCCTTGACAGGGACAACACAGATACGCAGTATTTT. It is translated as CASSSFLDRDNTDTQYF.

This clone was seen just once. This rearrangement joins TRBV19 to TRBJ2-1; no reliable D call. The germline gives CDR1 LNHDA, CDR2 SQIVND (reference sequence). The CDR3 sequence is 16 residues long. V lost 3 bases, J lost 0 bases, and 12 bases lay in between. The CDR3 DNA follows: TGTGCCAGTAGTATTAATGTTGCGAGCTCCTACAATGAGCAGTTCTTC. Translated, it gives CASSINVASSYNEQFF.

This CDR3 reads CASSLALGLADQETQYF. Written as DNA, the CDR3 is TGTGCCAGCAGCTTGGCCTTGGGACTAGCGGATCAAGAGACCCAGTACTTC. This chain links TRBV5-6 with TRBJ2-5; TRBD2 agrees at 11 bases. Germline loops: CDR1 SGHDT, CDR2 YYEEEE. The trim removed 0 bases at V and 2 bases at J, leaving 6 bases unmatched. CDR3 length equals 17 residues.

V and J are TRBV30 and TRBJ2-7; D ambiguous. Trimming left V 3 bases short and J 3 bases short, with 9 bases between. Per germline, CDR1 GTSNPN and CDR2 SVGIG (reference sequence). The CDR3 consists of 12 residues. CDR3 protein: CAWSLTLYEQYF. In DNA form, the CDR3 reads TGTGCCTGGAGCCTAACACTCTACGAGCAGTACTTC.

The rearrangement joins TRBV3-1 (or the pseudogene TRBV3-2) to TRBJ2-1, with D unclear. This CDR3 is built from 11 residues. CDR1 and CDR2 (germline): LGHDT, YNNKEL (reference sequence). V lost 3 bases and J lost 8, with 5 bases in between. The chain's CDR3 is CASSQEHEQFF. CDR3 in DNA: TGTGCCAGCAGCCAGGAACATGAGCAGTTCTTC.

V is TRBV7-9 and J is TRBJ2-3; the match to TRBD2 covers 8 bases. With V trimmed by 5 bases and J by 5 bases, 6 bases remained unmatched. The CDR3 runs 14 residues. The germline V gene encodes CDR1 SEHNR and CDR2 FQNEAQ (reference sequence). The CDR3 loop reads CASSPGLAGDTQYF. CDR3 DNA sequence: TGTGCCAGCAGCCCAGGTCTAGCGGGAGATACGCAGTATTTT.

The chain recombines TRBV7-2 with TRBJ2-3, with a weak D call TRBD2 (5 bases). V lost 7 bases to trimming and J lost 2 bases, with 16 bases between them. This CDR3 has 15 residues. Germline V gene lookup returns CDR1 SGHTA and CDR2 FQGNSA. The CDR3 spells CASTLTGLVTDTQYF. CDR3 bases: TGTGCCAGCACTCTAACCGGACTTGTCACAGATACGCAGTATTTT.

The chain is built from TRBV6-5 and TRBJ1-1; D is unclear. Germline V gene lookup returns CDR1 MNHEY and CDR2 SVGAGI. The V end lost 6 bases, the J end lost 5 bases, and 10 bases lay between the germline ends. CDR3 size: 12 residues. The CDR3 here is CASRSDGTEAFF. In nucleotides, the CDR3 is TGTGCCAGCAGGAGTGATGGGACTGAAGCTTTCTTT.

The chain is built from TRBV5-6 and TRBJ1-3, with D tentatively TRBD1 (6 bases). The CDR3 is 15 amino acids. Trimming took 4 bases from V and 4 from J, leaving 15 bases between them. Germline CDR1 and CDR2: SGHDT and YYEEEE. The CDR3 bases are TGTGCCAGCAGCGGCCTCGGGGGGGCCGGAAACACCATATATTTT. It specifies CASSGLGGAGNTIYF.

This CDR3 is CASSPGTLYNEQFF. Written as DNA, the CDR3 is TGTGCCAGCAGCCCCGGGACTCTATACAATGAGCAGTTCTTC. V is TRBV3-1 (or the pseudogene TRBV3-2) and J is TRBJ2-1; tentative D call: TRBD2 (6 bases). CDR1 is LGHDT, CDR2 YNNKEL, per germline (reference sequence). Trimming left V 4 bases short and J 4 bases short, with 11 bases between. This CDR3 is 14 amino acids long.

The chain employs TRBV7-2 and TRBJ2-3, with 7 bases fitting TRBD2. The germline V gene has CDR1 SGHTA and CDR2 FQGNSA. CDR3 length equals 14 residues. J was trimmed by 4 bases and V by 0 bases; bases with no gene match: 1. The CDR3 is CASSLAAGADTQYF. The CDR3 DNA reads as TGTGCCAGCAGCTTAGCGGCGGGGGCAGATACGCAGTATTTT.

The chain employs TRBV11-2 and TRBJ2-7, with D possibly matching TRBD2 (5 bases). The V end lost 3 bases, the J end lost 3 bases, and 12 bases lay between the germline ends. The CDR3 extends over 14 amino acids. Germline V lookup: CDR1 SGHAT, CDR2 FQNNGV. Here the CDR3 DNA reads TGTGCCAGCAGCTTCGCGGCGGGCGACTACGAGCAGTACTTC. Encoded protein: CASSFAAGDYEQYF.